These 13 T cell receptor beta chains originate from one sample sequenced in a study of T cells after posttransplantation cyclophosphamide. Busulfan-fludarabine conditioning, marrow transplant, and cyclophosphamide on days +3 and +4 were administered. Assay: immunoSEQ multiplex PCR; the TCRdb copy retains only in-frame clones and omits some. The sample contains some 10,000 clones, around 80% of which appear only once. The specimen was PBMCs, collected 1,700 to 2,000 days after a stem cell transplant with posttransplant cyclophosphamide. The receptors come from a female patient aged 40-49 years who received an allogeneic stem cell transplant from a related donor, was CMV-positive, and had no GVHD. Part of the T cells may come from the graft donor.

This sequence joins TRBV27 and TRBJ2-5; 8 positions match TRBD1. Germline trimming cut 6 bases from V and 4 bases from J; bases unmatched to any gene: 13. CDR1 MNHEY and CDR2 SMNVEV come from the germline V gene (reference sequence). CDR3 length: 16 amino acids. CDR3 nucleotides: TGTGCCAGCAGCCCACGGACAGGGAAATTTGGAGAGACCCAGTACTTC. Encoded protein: CASSPRTGKFGETQYF.

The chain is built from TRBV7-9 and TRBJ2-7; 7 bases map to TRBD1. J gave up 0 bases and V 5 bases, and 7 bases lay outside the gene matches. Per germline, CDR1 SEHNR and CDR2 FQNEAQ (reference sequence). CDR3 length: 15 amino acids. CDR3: CASSDREVGSYEQYF. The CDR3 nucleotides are TGTGCCAGCAGCGACAGGGAAGTGGGCTCCTACGAGCAGTACTTC.

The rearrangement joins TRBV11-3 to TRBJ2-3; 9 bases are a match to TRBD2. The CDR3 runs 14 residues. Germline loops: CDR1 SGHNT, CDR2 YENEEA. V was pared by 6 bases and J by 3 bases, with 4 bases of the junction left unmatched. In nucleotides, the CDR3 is TGTGCCAGCAGTCCGGGACTAGCAACAGATACGCAGTATTTT. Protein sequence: CASSPGLATDTQYF.

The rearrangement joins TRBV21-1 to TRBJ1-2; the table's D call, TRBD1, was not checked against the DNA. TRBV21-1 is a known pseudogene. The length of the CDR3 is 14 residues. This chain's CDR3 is CASSKDRINYGYTF. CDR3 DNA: TGTGCCAGCAGCAAAGACAGGATAAACTATGGCTACACCTTC.

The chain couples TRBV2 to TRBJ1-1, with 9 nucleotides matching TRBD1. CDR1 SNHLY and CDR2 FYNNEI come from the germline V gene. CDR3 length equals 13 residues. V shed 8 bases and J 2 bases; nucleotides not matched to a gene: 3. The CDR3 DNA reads TGTGCCAGCGGGACAGGGATAAACACTGAAGCTTTCTTT. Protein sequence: CASGTGINTEAFF. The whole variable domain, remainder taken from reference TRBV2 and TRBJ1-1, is EPEVTQTPSHQVTQMGQEVILRCVPISNHLYFYWYRQILGQKVEFLVSFYNNEISEKSEIFDDQFSVERPDGSNFTLKIRSTKLEDSAMYFCASGTGINTEAFFGQGTRLTVV.

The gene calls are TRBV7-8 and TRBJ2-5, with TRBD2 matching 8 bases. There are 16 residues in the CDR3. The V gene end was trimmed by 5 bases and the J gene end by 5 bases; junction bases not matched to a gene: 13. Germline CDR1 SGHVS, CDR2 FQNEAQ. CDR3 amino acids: CASSPNLRAGVETQYF. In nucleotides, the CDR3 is TGTGCCAGCAGCCCAAACCTCCGAGCGGGGGTGGAGACCCAGTACTTC.

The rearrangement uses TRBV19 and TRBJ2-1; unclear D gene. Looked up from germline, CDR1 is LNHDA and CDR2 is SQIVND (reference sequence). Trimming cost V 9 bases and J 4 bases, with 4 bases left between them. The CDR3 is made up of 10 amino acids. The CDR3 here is CARQYNEQFF. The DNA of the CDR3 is TGTGCCAGACAATACAATGAGCAGTTCTTC.

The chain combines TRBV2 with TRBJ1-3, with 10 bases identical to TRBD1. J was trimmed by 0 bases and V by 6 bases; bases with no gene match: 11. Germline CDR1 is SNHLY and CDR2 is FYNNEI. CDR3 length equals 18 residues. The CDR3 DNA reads TGTGCCAGCAGGCTCAGGACCGGGACAGGGGCCTCTGGAAACACCATATATTTT. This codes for CASRLRTGTGASGNTIYF.

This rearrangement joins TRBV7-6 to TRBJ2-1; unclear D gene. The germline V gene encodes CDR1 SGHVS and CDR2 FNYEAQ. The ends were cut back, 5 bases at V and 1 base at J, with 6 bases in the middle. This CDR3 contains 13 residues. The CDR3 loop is CASSPSSYNEQFF. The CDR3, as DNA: TGTGCCAGCAGCCCGAGTTCCTACAATGAGCAGTTCTTC.

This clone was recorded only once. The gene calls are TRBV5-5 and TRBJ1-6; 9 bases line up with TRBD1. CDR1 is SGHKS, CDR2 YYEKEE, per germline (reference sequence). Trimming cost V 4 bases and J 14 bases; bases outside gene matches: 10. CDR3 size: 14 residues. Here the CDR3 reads CASSPRTGANTLHF. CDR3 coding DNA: TGTGCCAGCAGCCCGCGGACAGGGGCCAACACCCTCCACTTT.

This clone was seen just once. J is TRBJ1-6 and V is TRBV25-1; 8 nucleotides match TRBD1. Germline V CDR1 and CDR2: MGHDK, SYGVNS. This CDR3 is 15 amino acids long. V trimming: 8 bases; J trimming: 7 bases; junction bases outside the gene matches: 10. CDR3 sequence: CASSQYQGANSPLHF. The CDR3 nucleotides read TGTGCCAGCTCCCAGTATCAGGGGGCGAATTCACCCCTCCACTTT.

CDR3 protein: CASSQDGTGGFEKLFF. The CDR3 region has the DNA TGCGCCAGCAGCCAGGACGGGACAGGGGGCTTTGAAAAACTGTTTTTT. The gene calls are TRBV4-3 and TRBJ1-4, with 12 positions matching TRBD1. Germline V CDR1 and CDR2: LGHNA, YSLEER. This CDR3 region has 16 residues. V was clipped by 3 bases and J by 7 bases; unmatched bases: 6.

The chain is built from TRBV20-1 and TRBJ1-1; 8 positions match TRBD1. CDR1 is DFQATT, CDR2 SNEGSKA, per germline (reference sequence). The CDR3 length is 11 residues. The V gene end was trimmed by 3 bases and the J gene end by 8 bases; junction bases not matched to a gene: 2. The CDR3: CSARRTGEAFF. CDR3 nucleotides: TGCAGTGCTAGGAGGACAGGGGAAGCTTTCTTT.